One TCR beta chain is described in this entry. This sample includes further DNA sequences coding for the same CDR3. V lost 5 bases to trimming and J lost 0 bases, with 7 bases between them. The CDR3 consists of 14 residues. Germline lookup yields CDR1 SEHNR and CDR2 FQNEAQ (reference sequence). Data came from immunoSEQ multiplex PCR; TCRdb stores just in-frame clones and leaves some out. The table shows over 90,000 clones, with 65% to 90% occurring only once. This entry is derived from a study of blood T cell repertoires in COVID-19. The sequenced sample consisted of peripheral blood. This clonotype was sampled from a man aged 80 or over with acute or convalescent COVID-19. The chain couples TRBV7-9 to TRBJ1-4; no clear D gene. The DNA for the CDR3 is TGTGCCAGCAGCCCAGGTGCAACTAATGAAAAACTGTTTTTT. Amino acids: CASSPGATNEKLFF.